One sample yielded the 13 T cell receptor beta chains listed below, sequenced in a study of beta chain features in type 1 diabetes. Of the isolated RNA, all was reverse transcribed, and so the sequenced material was expressed TCRB transcripts. Sequenced by immunoSEQ multiplex PCR; TCRdb stores in-frame clones only, minus some. Found here are 300,000 to 400,000 clones, about 10% of them singletons; the top ten hold just over 0.015%. The sample taken for sequencing was naive CD4+ T cells from blood. The receptors come from a woman in her thirties in good health.

This clone has only a few counts. The chain carries TRBV7-2 and TRBJ2-3, with TRBD2 as a possible D gene (6 bases). CDR1 and CDR2 from the germline V gene are SGHTA and FQGNSA. CDR3 length: 15 amino acids. V dropped 5 bases and J dropped 0 bases, with 12 bases sitting between them. Here the CDR3 DNA reads TGTGCCAGCAGCCCAGGTGGGGGGAGCACAGATACGCAGTATTTT. It translates to CASSPGGGSTDTQYF. Supplemented by reference TRBV7-2 and TRBJ2-3, the full variable domain reads GAGVSQSPSNKVTEKGKDVELRCDPISGHTALYWYRQSLGQGLEFLIYFQGNSAPDKSGLPSDRFSAERTGGSVSTLTIQRTQQEDSAVYLCASSPGGGSTDTQYFGPGTRLTVL.

The rearrangement uses TRBV29-1 and TRBJ2-1; TRBD1 aligns across 10 bases. Germline V gives CDR1 SQVTM, CDR2 ANQGSEA. The CDR3 is 12 amino acids. V gave up 6 bases and J gave up 4 bases; unmatched junction bases: 0. DNA of the CDR3: TGCAGCGTGGGACAGGGGTACAATGAGCAGTTCTTC. As protein: CSVGQGYNEQFF.

This chain links TRBV4-2 with TRBJ2-7, with D tentatively TRBD1 (6 bases). With 1 base removed from V and 2 bases from J, the gap between germline ends came to 9 bases. Per the germline V gene, CDR1 is LGHNA and CDR2 is YNFKEQ. The CDR3 sequence is 14 residues long. CDR3 nucleotides: TGTGCCAGCAGCCAAGGGGACATCCCCTACGAGCAGTACTTC. Translation gives CASSQGDIPYEQYF.

The chain employs TRBV28 and TRBJ2-1, with D tentatively TRBD2 (6 bases). The length of the CDR3 is 15 residues. Per germline, CDR1 MDHEN and CDR2 SYDVKM. V lost 5 bases to trimming and J lost 6 bases, with 17 bases between them. The CDR3 loop is CASSLGTRLGNEQFF. In DNA form, the CDR3 reads TGTGCCAGCAGTCTCGGGACTCGATTAGGCAATGAGCAGTTCTTC.

The chain is built from TRBV7-9 and TRBJ1-2, with no clear D. The CDR3 loop spans 13 amino acids. Germline values: CDR1 SEHNR, CDR2 FQNEAQ (reference sequence). V lost 3 bases and J lost 4, with 9 bases in between. The CDR3 is CASSFSSSYGYTF. Written as DNA, the CDR3 is TGTGCCAGCAGCTTTTCATCTAGCTATGGCTACACCTTC. Looking up the rest from reference TRBV7-9 and TRBJ1-2 gives the full variable domain: DTGVSQNPRHKITKRGQNVTFRCDPISEHNRLYWYRQTLGQGPEFLTYFQNEAQLEKSRLLSDRFSAERPKGSFSTLEIQRTEQGDSAMYLCASSFSSSYGYTFGSGTRLTVV.

This clone was seen a handful of times. The chain recombines TRBV11-3 with TRBJ2-1; a weak D match, TRBD2 (6 bases). The CDR3 covers 13 residues. V was trimmed by 3 bases and J by 9 bases, leaving 12 bases between them. CDR1 SGHNT and CDR2 YENEEA come from the germline V gene. The CDR3 reads CASSFVPEGEQFF. CDR3 DNA: TGTGCCAGCAGCTTCGTTCCGGAGGGTGAGCAGTTCTTC. The whole variable domain, filled in from reference TRBV11-3 and TRBJ2-1, reads EAGVVQSPRYKIIEKKQPVAFWCNPISGHNTLYWYLQNLGQGPELLIRYENEEAVDDSQLPKDRFSAERLKGVDSTLKIQPAELGDSAVYLCASSFVPEGEQFFGPGTRLTVL.

This clone was observed a few times. The chain employs TRBV28 and TRBJ2-1; 11 bases map to TRBD1. Trimming took 6 bases from V and 3 from J; bases not matched to a gene: 4. The CDR3 contains 15 residues. Germline CDR1 is MDHEN and CDR2 is SYDVKM. Here the CDR3 reads CASSRDRGNYNEQFF. The CDR3 region has the DNA TGTGCCAGCAGCCGGGACAGGGGGAACTACAATGAGCAGTTCTTC.

The V and J genes are TRBV15 and TRBJ2-1; D is perhaps TRBD2 (6 bases). The CDR3 covers 14 residues. Germline V gives CDR1 LNHNV, CDR2 YYDKDF (reference sequence). V dropped 4 bases and J dropped 3 bases, with 10 bases sitting between them. CDR3 coding DNA: TGTGCCACCAGCAATGGAGGGGACTACAATGAGCAGTTCTTC. Translating gives CATSNGGDYNEQFF.

This clone has more than one count but fewer than ten. CDR3 DNA sequence: TGTGCCACCAGCAGGGACAGGACCTACGAGCAGTACTTC. It codes for CATSRDRTYEQYF. The chain combines TRBV15 with TRBJ2-7, with 7 bases that match TRBD1. The CDR3 consists of 13 residues. V was pared by 3 bases and J by 2 bases, with 1 base of the junction left unmatched. From germline, CDR1 is LNHNV and CDR2 YYDKDF (reference sequence).

There are a few counts of this clone. The rearrangement uses TRBV6-5 and TRBJ2-7; 7 bases line up with TRBD1. The V segment lost 1 base and the J segment 4 bases; nucleotides outside the gene matches: 10. Germline V gene lookup returns CDR1 MNHEY and CDR2 SVGAGI. CDR3 length equals 16 residues. The CDR3 here is CASSYWPPGQRYEQYF. The CDR3 nucleotides are TGTGCCAGCAGTTACTGGCCACCGGGACAGCGATACGAGCAGTACTTC.

V is TRBV7-2 and J is TRBJ2-7, with 12 nucleotides matching TRBD2. Trimming cost V 1 base and J 10 bases; bases outside gene matches: 8. The CDR3 loop spans 15 amino acids. The V gene's germline CDR1 is SGHTA and CDR2 FQGNSA. CDR3 amino acids: CASSLESSGRAEQYF. In DNA form, the CDR3 reads TGTGCCAGCAGCTTAGAGTCTAGCGGGAGGGCGGAACAGTACTTC. Drawing the rest from reference TRBV7-2 and TRBJ2-7, the complete variable domain is GAGVSQSPSNKVTEKGKDVELRCDPISGHTALYWYRQSLGQGLEFLIYFQGNSAPDKSGLPSDRFSAERTGGSVSTLTIQRTQQEDSAVYLCASSLESSGRAEQYFGPGTRLTVT.

This clone occurred a few times. This chain joins TRBV16 and TRBJ2-1; D perhaps matches TRBD2 (5 bases). V lost 4 bases to trimming and J lost 0 bases, with 16 bases between them. CDR3 length: 17 residues. Per germline, CDR1 KGHSY and CDR2 FQNENV. In DNA form, the CDR3 reads TGTGCCAGCAGCCGTAGCTATTTGGGGAGCTCCTACAATGAGCAGTTCTTC. Protein sequence: CASSRSYLGSSYNEQFF.

The chain employs TRBV6-5 and TRBJ2-5; 7 nucleotides line up with TRBD2. Germline V gene lookup returns CDR1 MNHEY and CDR2 SVGAGI. CDR3 size: 14 residues. J lost 5 bases, V lost 2 bases, and 5 bases had no gene match. CDR3 sequence (DNA): TGTGCCAGCAGTTACGGGGAGGGAGGCGAGACCCAGTACTTC. Encoded protein: CASSYGEGGETQYF.